This TCR beta chain came from a study of identical twins (dated by TCRdb to the mid-2010s). With respect to the entire study: To test whether fetal clonotypes persist, the study used deep sequencing on TCR alpha and beta repertoires from monozygotic twins, unrelated adults of various ages, and cord blood. To rule out contamination, the twin experiments were replicated at different times with different library preparation protocols. General study outcomes and caveats: Zero-insertion analyses could be partly confounded by invariant T cells such as MAIT and iNKT, although diverse VJ usage argued against such confounding for most clonotypes. In beta out-of-frame sequences, excess twin sharing was weaker, because having fewer shared sequences lowered the signal-to-noise ratio. In monozygotic twins, out-of-frame TCR alpha sharing was systematically underestimated by recombination models, although the models agreed with sharing between unrelated individuals. Conclusions relied on cross-sectional statistical analysis, since the same donors could not be followed over many years. Abundant cord blood beta clonotypes carried fewer insertions; young adult naive repertoires showed a weaker similar trend, while memory repertoires showed none. Out-of-frame TCR alpha sequences shared between twins showed an excess of low generation-probability sequences compared with coincidental sharing between unrelated individuals.

With regard to this clonotype: The antigen it recognizes is unknown. No clone much larger than this one lies a single base away; base qualities are absent.

Only healthy Caucasian donors were included. Using Miltenyi CD45RO+ enrichment and human naive T-cell isolation kits, memory (CD45RO+) and naive T cells were isolated from PBMC. Its CDR3 holds 12 amino acids, cysteine through phenylalanine. Left in the record is the CDR3 DNA by itself, 36 bases read in frame from the first base. At the junction V is shortened by 5 bases and J by 6 bases, with 11 bases in between. CDR1 and CDR2 were assigned from the germline V gene as MNHEY and SVGEGT. The protocol used for the library was 5' RACE. For sequencing, an Illumina HiSeq 2000 was employed. A universal primer binding site was added through template switching, and the final cDNA carried a unique molecular identifier so that TCR cDNA molecules could be counted accurately. Specific primers in the conserved constant-segment region were used to synthesize first-strand cDNA for TCR alpha and beta chains. To control for contamination, each cDNA library was double barcoded with a SMART-Mk sample barcode plus Illumina barcodes. TruSeq adapter sequences, together with Illumina sample barcodes, were added in two successive PCR steps. Sequencing of the TCR alpha and beta cDNA libraries was done on the Illumina HiSeq platform using custom primers. On the authors' methods: MiGEC processed the raw reads to extract unique molecular identifiers, while MiXCR was used to determine the CDR3 positions. For each individual, recombination models were inferred using an EM algorithm with the repgenHMM and IGoR tools. Shared clonotype analysis was performed with the tcR package in R, normalizing sharing by the product of cloneset sizes. To study raw recombination without the effects of thymic and clonal selection, out-of-frame nonproductive sequences were analyzed. Starting from the raw public reads, TCRdb applied fastp trimming at Q25, assembled clones with MiXCR and retained in-frame beta chains. Here each entry gathers all rows of one CDR3 protein and keeps the most common genes and DNA. These V and J calls originate from TCRdb's pipeline instead of the authors' own analysis. This sample is represented by some 240,000 distinct CDR3 sequences; 10% of them were singletons. Over 8% of the sample goes to the ten largest clones.

The source of this sequence is a man aged 45-65 years in good health. The receptor chain draws on TRBV6-2 or TRBV6-3 and TRBJ2-7; no D segment can be confidently identified. Sequencing input: memory T cells sorted from blood. Explained via the paper, the cell subset or site label denotes: CD45RO+ enriched T cells. The DNA sequence is TGTGCCAGCAGTGGCATTCGTCTCGAGCAGTACTTC. The resulting protein is CASSGIRLEQYF.